What follows are 19 T cell receptor beta chains derived from one specimen sequenced in a study of blood T cell repertoires in COVID-19. The repertoire was sequenced with immunoSEQ multiplex PCR; TCRdb's copy has only in-frame clones and lacks some. The sample has roughly 280,000 clones; roughly nine tenths are singletons. Sequencing used peripheral blood. These TCRs come from a man aged 35-49 years with active or convalescent COVID-19.

The J gene is TRBJ1-1, the V gene TRBV5-4; D possibly corresponds to TRBD1 (5 bases). The CDR3 consists of 12 residues. V was shortened by 7 bases and J by 3 bases, with 10 bases between the two germline ends. Germline V lookup: CDR1 SGHNT, CDR2 YYREEE (reference sequence). The DNA for the CDR3 is TGTGCCAGCTCGACGGGGGACACTGAAGCTTTCTTT. This sequence encodes CASSTGDTEAFF.

The chain joins TRBV5-1 to TRBJ1-1; D perhaps matches TRBD1 (5 bases). The CDR3 loop spans 15 amino acids. Germline CDR1 reads SGHRS; CDR2 reads YFSETQ. Deletions cut 0 bases from V and 4 bases from J, with 13 bases between. The CDR3 DNA sequence: TGCGCCAGCAGCTTGGCGCGGGGCCGGGGCACTGAAGCTTTCTTT. It encodes CASSLARGRGTEAFF.

This chain links TRBV6-5 with TRBJ2-3; 9 bases are shared with TRBD2. The CDR3 runs to 15 residues. Germline CDR1 and CDR2: MNHEY and SVGAGI. The junction had 6 bases not matched to a gene; V was cut back by 6 bases and J by 2 bases. CDR3 amino acids: CASRIGGGATDTQYF. CDR3 coding DNA: TGTGCCAGCAGAATCGGCGGGGGGGCCACAGATACGCAGTATTTT.

V gene TRBV19 combines with J gene TRBJ2-3; D may be TRBD1 (6 bases). The ends were cut back, 9 bases at V and 1 base at J, with 14 bases in the middle. The CDR3 loop spans 14 amino acids. CDR1 and CDR2 from the germline V gene are LNHDA and SQIVND (reference sequence). The CDR3 DNA follows: TGTGCCAGCGCCTCACAGGGCGGCACAGATACGCAGTATTTT. Protein: CASASQGGTDTQYF.

Many counts were recorded for this clone. The gene calls are TRBV5-5 and TRBJ1-1; D unresolved. Trimming took 3 bases from V and 3 from J, leaving 6 bases between them. In germline, CDR1 is SGHKS, CDR2 YYEKEE (reference sequence). CDR3 size: 12 residues. The CDR3 sequence: CASSSSYTEAFF. The CDR3 DNA follows: TGTGCCAGCAGCTCCTCGTACACTGAAGCTTTCTTT.

The chain has TRBV30 and TRBJ2-1; 7 nucleotides agree with TRBD2. There are 12 residues in the CDR3. Germline trimming cut 2 bases from V and 8 bases from J; bases unmatched to any gene: 3. Germline V gene sequence: CDR1 GTSNPN, CDR2 SVGIG (reference sequence). CDR3 DNA: TGTGCCTGGAGTCCGACTAGCCATGAGCAGTTCTTC. Translating gives CAWSPTSHEQFF.

This clone was detected only once. J is TRBJ1-2 and V is TRBV4-1, with D unresolved. The CDR3 is 14 residues long. Per the germline V gene, CDR1 is MGHRA and CDR2 is YSYEKL. V was clipped by 5 bases and J by 2 bases, with 12 bases between them. CDR3 residues: CASSSEGRNYGYTF. In DNA form, the CDR3 reads TGCGCCAGCAGCTCCGAGGGCCGGAACTATGGCTACACCTTC.

The chain has TRBV28 and TRBJ1-2; a possible D gene is TRBD1 (6 bases). This CDR3 is built from 13 residues. The ends were cut back, 5 bases at V and 6 bases at J, with 13 bases in the middle. CDR1 is MDHEN and CDR2 is SYDVKM in the germline V gene. The CDR3 DNA reads as TGTGCCAGCAGTATCGGACAGCATAATGGCTACACCTTC. This gives the protein CASSIGQHNGYTF.

The table lists this clone with a count of one. This chain links TRBV18 with TRBJ1-5, with D unresolved. CDR1 KGHSH and CDR2 LQKENI come from the germline V gene. V lost 2 bases, J lost 9 bases, and 11 bases lay in between. The CDR3 contains 13 residues. This chain's CDR3 is CASSPAGSGPQHF. DNA of the CDR3: TGTGCCAGCTCACCAGCCGGAAGCGGGCCCCAGCATTTT. The full variable domain, with the rest looked up from reference TRBV18 and TRBJ1-5, is NAGVMQNPRHLVRRRGQEARLRCSPMKGHSHVYWYRQLPEEGLKFMVYLQKENIIDESGMPKERFSAEFPKEGPSILRIQQVVRGDSAAYFCASSPAGSGPQHFGDGTRLSIL.

The chain links TRBV7-6 to TRBJ2-3; the D is unclear. This CDR3 has 15 amino acids. The V end was cut by 5 bases, the J end by 0 bases, with 12 bases between. Germline V gives CDR1 SGHVS, CDR2 FNYEAQ. DNA of the CDR3: TGTGCCAGCAGCCCGCTAGGAACTAGCACAGATACGCAGTATTTT. This encodes CASSPLGTSTDTQYF.

This chain joins TRBV11-2 and TRBJ2-3; D is possibly TRBD1 (5 bases). CDR3 size: 15 residues. From germline, CDR1 is SGHAT and CDR2 FQNNGV. V was trimmed by 6 bases and J by 2 bases, leaving 15 bases between them. The CDR3 region is CASSQRPRATDTQYF. The CDR3 bases are TGTGCCAGCAGTCAACGACCCAGGGCCACAGATACGCAGTATTTT.

This sequence joins TRBV4-1 and TRBJ1-1, with TRBD1 as a possible D gene (6 bases). The germline V gene has CDR1 MGHRA and CDR2 YSYEKL. V lost 1 base and J lost 1, with 7 bases in between. There are 14 residues in the CDR3. The CDR3 DNA follows: TGCGCCAGCAGCCAAGTGACAGGGAACACTGAAGCTTTCTTT. It encodes CASSQVTGNTEAFF.

J is TRBJ2-3 and V is TRBV9; a weak D match, TRBD1 (6 bases). The V end was cut by 0 bases, the J end by 0 bases, with 11 bases between. The CDR3 consists of 16 residues. Per germline, CDR1 SGDLS and CDR2 YYNGEE. The CDR3 DNA sequence: TGTGCCAGCAGCGTAGAAGGGGGTGTGAGCACAGATACGCAGTATTTT. It encodes CASSVEGGVSTDTQYF.

This chain links TRBV7-2 with TRBJ2-7; D may be TRBD2 (5 bases). This CDR3 is built from 14 residues. Between the trimmed V and J ends, which lost 2 bases and 4 bases, there was a span of 12 bases. From germline, CDR1 is SGHTA and CDR2 FQGNSA. The CDR3 region is CASSLNSPGYEQYF. The CDR3 nucleotides read TGTGCCAGCAGCTTAAATAGTCCGGGGTACGAGCAGTACTTC. Looking up the rest from reference TRBV7-2 and TRBJ2-7 gives the full variable domain: GAGVSQSPSNKVTEKGKDVELRCDPISGHTALYWYRQSLGQGLEFLIYFQGNSAPDKSGLPSDRFSAERTGGSVSTLTIQRTQQEDSAVYLCASSLNSPGYEQYFGPGTRLTVT.

The rearrangement joins TRBV10-2 to TRBJ1-5; tentatively, D is TRBD1 (6 bases). V lost 4 bases to trimming and J lost 7 bases, with 11 bases between them. This CDR3 is built from 13 residues. The germline gives CDR1 WSHSY, CDR2 SAAADI. DNA of the CDR3: TGCGCCAGCAGTGTGGCAGGGGACCAGCCCCAGCATTTT. It translates to CASSVAGDQPQHF.

The CDR3 DNA is TGTGCCAGCAGCCCTACTGGACAGGACCAAGAGACCCAGTACTTC. Its protein product is CASSPTGQDQETQYF. The rearrangement joins TRBV14 to TRBJ2-5, with 7 bases lining up with TRBD1. This CDR3 comprises 15 residues. The germline V gene has CDR1 SGHDN and CDR2 FVKESK. V dropped 4 bases and J dropped 0; count of bases not matched to a gene: 5.

This chain links TRBV9 with TRBJ1-5; the D is unclear. V was cut by 0 bases and J by 4 bases, with 5 bases left in between. Germline V gene lookup returns CDR1 SGDLS and CDR2 YYNGEE. CDR3 length: 13 residues. The DNA of the CDR3 is TGTGCCAGCAGCGTAGCCGTGAATCAGCCCCAGCATTTT. The encoded protein is CASSVAVNQPQHF.

The chain is built from TRBV25-1 and TRBJ2-7; TRBD2 matches at 9 bases. This CDR3 has 14 amino acids. With V trimmed by 3 bases and J by 3 bases, 3 bases remained unmatched. Germline CDR1 is MGHDK and CDR2 is SYGVNS. The CDR3 loop is CASSDSGRGYEQYF. CDR3 nucleotides: TGTGCCAGCAGTGATAGCGGGAGAGGCTACGAGCAGTACTTC.

V and J are TRBV27 and TRBJ2-3; possible D gene TRBD2, 7 bases. The V and J ends lost 9 bases and 4 bases respectively, with 14 bases between them. This CDR3 comprises 13 residues. CDR1 and CDR2 (germline): MNHEY, SMNVEV (reference sequence). CDR3: CASRAGASDTQYF. The CDR3 bases are TGTGCCAGTCGTGCGGGGGCCTCAGATACGCAGTATTTT.